The sequence of this TCR beta chain was determined in a study of CD8+ T cells in alopecia areata. This clone was observed a few times. Germline V gene sequence: CDR1 GTSNPN, CDR2 SVGIG (reference sequence). Trimming left V 8 bases short and J 6 bases short, with 14 bases between. This CDR3 region has 12 residues. Treatment denoted: oral pan-JAK inhibitor, 5-10 mg twice daily. RNA was isolated and reverse transcribed to cDNA, the sequencing template. Clones were read by immunoSEQ multiplex PCR, and TCRdb kept only the in-frame ones, dropping some. The table shows a few hundred thousand clones, with around two fifths occurring only once.

The sequence derives from a human donor with alopecia areata. The chain links TRBV30 to TRBJ2-1; no firm D call. Material: CD4+ T cells sorted from blood, obtained at approximately week 34, from a patient treated with tofacitinib. The CDR3: CARGTRANEQFF. The CDR3 DNA follows: TGTGCCAGAGGAACAAGGGCCAATGAGCAGTTCTTC.